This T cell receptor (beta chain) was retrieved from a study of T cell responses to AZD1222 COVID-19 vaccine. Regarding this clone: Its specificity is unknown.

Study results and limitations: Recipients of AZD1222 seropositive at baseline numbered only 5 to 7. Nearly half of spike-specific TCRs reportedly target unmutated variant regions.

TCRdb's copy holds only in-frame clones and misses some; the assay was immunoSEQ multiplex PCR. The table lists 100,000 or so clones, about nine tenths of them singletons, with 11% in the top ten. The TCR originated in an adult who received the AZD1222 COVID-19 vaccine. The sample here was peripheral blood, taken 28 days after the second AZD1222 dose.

For the CDR3, the DNA is TGTGCCTGGACCGGGACAGGGGGTTCCTACGAGCAGTACTTC. Translating it yields CAWTGTGGSYEQYF. The chain recombines TRBV30 with TRBJ2-7; 11 nucleotides match TRBD1. Trimming cost V 4 bases and J 1 base; bases outside gene matches: 3. CDR1 is GTSNPN, CDR2 SVGIG, per germline (reference sequence). The CDR3 has 14 amino acids.